A selection of T cell receptor beta chains follows, all from one sample in a study of blood T cell repertoires in COVID-19. Data came from immunoSEQ multiplex PCR; TCRdb stores just in-frame clones and leaves some out. The table lists around 250,000 clones, about 83% of them singletons. Sequenced material: peripheral blood. These receptor sequences come from an elderly man with acute or convalescent COVID-19. Each CDR3 is given with its conserved first and last residue. D genes are given only for firm matches. Clone size appears in some rows only: once, few, many, or a class for an expanded clone.

CDR3aa,CDR3nt,abundance,d_gene,j_gene,v_gene
CATSDPTGDTDTQYF,TGTGCCACCAGTGATCCCACCGGGGACACAGATACGCAGTATTTT,.,.,TRBJ2-3,TRBV24-1
CASSRDRYEQYF,TGTGCCAGCAGCAGGGACAGGTACGAGCAGTACTTC,.,TRBD1,TRBJ2-7,TRBV3-1/TRBV3-2
CASSERPSGLQETQYF,TGTGCCAGCAGTGAAAGACCGTCGGGACTCCAAGAGACCCAGTACTTC,.,.,TRBJ2-5,TRBV6-1
CASRQTGTAYGYTF,TGTGCCAGCAGACAGACCGGGACAGCCTATGGCTACACCTTC,.,TRBD1,TRBJ1-2,TRBV28
CAWSVLNSPGTDTQYF,TGTGCCTGGAGTGTACTCAATTCACCGGGCACAGATACGCAGTATTTT,.,.,TRBJ2-3,TRBV30
CASRRDVGGGYEQYF,TGTGCCAGCAGACGCGATGTAGGGGGCGGTTACGAGCAGTACTTC,.,TRBD1,TRBJ2-7,TRBV6-6
CASSSGTSGRRELFF,TGTGCCAGCAGTTCAGGGACTAGCGGGAGAAGGGAGCTGTTTTTT,.,TRBD2,TRBJ2-2,TRBV27
CASRQEYEQYF,TGTGCCAGCAGGCAAGAGTACGAGCAGTACTTC,.,.,TRBJ2-7,TRBV6-5
CSGDRGPRAFF,TGCAGCGGAGACAGGGGCCCGAGGGCTTTCTTT,.,TRBD1,TRBJ1-1,TRBV20-1
CASSLSVRTEAFF,TGTGCCAGCAGTTTGTCGGTCCGAACTGAAGCTTTCTTT,.,.,TRBJ1-1,TRBV28
CASSLSGTGWSNQPQHF,TGTGCCAGCAGTTTATCTGGGACAGGGTGGAGCAATCAGCCCCAGCATTTT,.,TRBD1,TRBJ1-5,TRBV27
CSVTGTSGKYEQYF,TGCAGCGTTACCGGGACTAGCGGGAAATACGAGCAGTACTTC,.,TRBD2,TRBJ2-7,TRBV29-1
CASSQRGTQETQYF,TGTGCCAGCAGCCAGAGAGGAACCCAAGAGACCCAGTACTTC,.,.,TRBJ2-5,TRBV3-1/TRBV3-2
CASMGMTGGPYEQYF,TGTGCCAGCATGGGGATGACGGGGGGGCCCTACGAGCAGTACTTC,few,TRBD2,TRBJ2-7,TRBV5-5
CASSRTSGSKYEQYF,TGCGCCAGCAGCCGGACTAGCGGGAGTAAATACGAGCAGTACTTC,.,TRBD2,TRBJ2-7,TRBV5-1
CASSQDTDRGRADTQYF,TGCGCCAGCAGCCAAGATACGGACAGGGGGCGCGCAGATACGCAGTATTTT,once,TRBD1,TRBJ2-3,TRBV4-1
CASSLVPGNTEAFF,TGTGCCAGCAGCTTAGTCCCAGGGAACACTGAAGCTTTCTTT,.,.,TRBJ1-1,TRBV7-2
CASSPARGGPHF,TGTGCCAGCAGTCCCGCCCGGGGGGGACCTCATTTT,.,TRBD2,TRBJ2-3,TRBV6-5
CASSVGPEKETQYF,TGTGCCAGCAGCGTAGGTCCGGAGAAAGAGACCCAGTACTTC,.,.,TRBJ2-5,TRBV9
CASSPPVPGGDTQYF,TGTGCCAGCAGCCCACCCGTCCCGGGGGGGGATACGCAGTATTTT,.,TRBD2,TRBJ2-3,TRBV7-2
CATSGRIAGATTGELFF,TGTGCCACCAGCGGAAGAATAGCGGGAGCAACGACCGGGGAGCTGTTTTTT,few,TRBD2,TRBJ2-2,TRBV15
CASSQTSGGTDTQYF,TGCGCCAGCAGCCAAACTAGCGGGGGCACAGATACGCAGTATTTT,.,TRBD2,TRBJ2-3,TRBV4-1
CASSDRTTQETQYF,TGTGCCAGCAGCGACCGGACAACTCAAGAGACCCAGTACTTC,.,.,TRBJ2-5,TRBV2
CASSYDGGPNVLTF,TGTGCCAGCAGCTATGACGGGGGGCCGAACGTCCTGACTTTC,.,.,TRBJ2-6,TRBV7-2
CSVVGAGGPSYEQYF,TGCAGCGTTGTTGGGGCGGGGGGTCCCTCCTACGAGCAGTACTTC,.,TRBD2,TRBJ2-7,TRBV29-1
CASSFRQGGNTEAFF,TGTGCCAGCAGCTTCAGACAGGGAGGGAACACTGAAGCTTTCTTT,.,TRBD1,TRBJ1-1,TRBV7-9
CAWTGRSREQFF,TGTGCCTGGACAGGGAGGAGTCGCGAGCAGTTCTTC,.,.,TRBJ2-1,TRBV30
CASSQVQGPYGYTF,TGTGCCAGCAGCCAGGTGCAGGGTCCCTATGGCTACACCTTC,.,.,TRBJ1-2,TRBV14
CASSQARQETQYF,TGTGCCAGCAGCCAAGCTAGGCAAGAGACCCAGTACTTC,.,.,TRBJ2-5,TRBV3-1/TRBV3-2
CASSEGPVKNQPQHF,TGTGCCAGCAGTGAAGGCCCAGTTAAGAATCAGCCCCAGCATTTT,.,.,TRBJ1-5,TRBV6-1
CASSLNRAGNNSPLHF,TGCGCCAGCAGCTTGAACAGGGCAGGGAACAATTCACCCCTCCACTTT,.,.,TRBJ1-6,TRBV5-1
CASSQDPRRASDEQYF,TGTGCCAGCAGCCAAGATCCGCGGAGGGCCAGTGACGAGCAGTACTTC,.,.,TRBJ2-7,TRBV3-1/TRBV3-2
CASSQGQAWVTFF,TGCGCCAGCAGCCAAGGACAGGCCTGGGTGACTTTCTTT,.,.,TRBJ1-1,TRBV4-1
CASSLAGGGSTGELFF,TGTGCCAGCAGCTTGGCCGGGGGTGGGTCCACCGGGGAGCTGTTTTTT,.,.,TRBJ2-2,TRBV5-6
CASSQLWGEETQYF,TGTGCCAGCAGCCAATTATGGGGCGAAGAGACCCAGTACTTC,.,.,TRBJ2-5,TRBV16
CASSIELAGDYNEQFF,TGTGCCAGTAGTATAGAGCTAGCGGGAGACTACAATGAGCAGTTCTTC,.,TRBD2,TRBJ2-1,TRBV19
CASSTGGPGRELFF,TGCGCCAGCAGTACCGGGGGGCCCGGAAGGGAGCTGTTTTTT,.,.,TRBJ2-2,TRBV5-1
CASSQGGVYNSPLHF,TGTGCCAGCAGCCAAGGGGGGGTCTATAATTCACCCCTCCACTTT,.,.,TRBJ1-6,TRBV7-9
CASSVVATLNTGELFF,TGTGCCAGCAGCGTAGTAGCTACCTTAAACACCGGGGAGCTGTTTTTT,.,.,TRBJ2-2,TRBV9
CASSVAHSGGTEQFF,TGTGCCAGCAGCGTAGCTCACAGCGGGGGGACTGAGCAGTTCTTC,.,TRBD2,TRBJ2-1,TRBV9
CASREGNSNQPQHF,TGCGCCAGCAGGGAGGGCAATAGCAATCAGCCCCAGCATTTT,once,.,TRBJ1-5,TRBV5-1
CASNFPSGQGFYEQYF,TGTGCCAGCAACTTCCCCTCCGGACAGGGGTTCTACGAGCAGTACTTC,few,TRBD1,TRBJ2-7,TRBV7-3
CASSPGEAGPYNEQFF,TGTGCCAGCAGCCCAGGTGAGGCGGGGCCATACAATGAGCAGTTCTTC,.,.,TRBJ2-1,TRBV3-1/TRBV3-2
CASSSHMTGQGQPQHF,TGTGCCAGCAGTTCCCACATGACAGGGCAGGGACAGCCCCAGCATTTT,.,TRBD1,TRBJ1-5,TRBV6-2/TRBV6-3
CASSPQQGQGSPLHF,TGTGCCAGCTCACCCCAACAGGGGCAAGGTTCACCCCTCCACTTT,.,TRBD1,TRBJ1-6,TRBV18
CSAGGPGTQYF,TGCAGCGCGGGAGGGCCAGGCACGCAGTATTTT,.,TRBD2,TRBJ2-3,TRBV20-1
CASSLVDRVRTEAFF,TGCGCCAGCAGCTTGGTCGACAGGGTGAGGACTGAAGCTTTCTTT,few,TRBD1,TRBJ1-1,TRBV5-1
CASSPPSGGAQETQYF,TGTGCCAGCTCACCACCGAGCGGGGGGGCCCAAGAGACCCAGTACTTC,.,TRBD2,TRBJ2-5,TRBV18
CASSLIAGEQYF,TGTGCCAGCAGCTTGATCGCGGGCGAGCAGTACTTC,few,.,TRBJ2-7,TRBV5-6
CASMGTTTYNEQFF,TGTGCCAGCATGGGGACTACGACCTACAATGAGCAGTTCTTC,.,TRBD2,TRBJ2-1,TRBV5-8
CARPPPRGRVTEAFF,TGTGCCAGGCCCCCGCCCAGGGGCCGGGTCACTGAAGCTTTCTTT,.,.,TRBJ1-1,TRBV19
CATSRGAGLGAPGGYTF,TGTGCCACCAGCAGAGGTGCGGGGTTAGGGGCCCCGGGTGGCTACACCTTC,few,.,TRBJ1-2,TRBV15
CASSPEPGNQPQHF,TGTGCCAGCAGCCCCGAGCCGGGGAATCAGCCCCAGCATTTT,.,.,TRBJ1-5,TRBV7-2
CASSLYSTGNTEAFF,TGCGCCAGCAGCTTGTACTCCACAGGGAACACTGAAGCTTTCTTT,once,.,TRBJ1-1,TRBV5-1
CASSAGLETQYF,TGTGCCAGCTCGGCAGGGTTAGAGACCCAGTACTTC,.,.,TRBJ2-5,TRBV6-5
CASRTGGNTGELFF,TGTGCCAGCAGGACGGGGGGAAACACCGGGGAGCTGTTTTTT,.,TRBD2,TRBJ2-2,TRBV6-4
CASSALQGARETQYF,TGTGCCAGCAGTGCTCTACAGGGGGCGCGAGAGACCCAGTACTTC,.,TRBD1,TRBJ2-5,TRBV2
CASSPPSLTENTGELFF,TGTGCCAGCTCACCACCCAGCTTGACAGAGAACACCGGGGAGCTGTTTTTT,.,.,TRBJ2-2,TRBV18
CASRTGSPLVGYEQYF,TGTGCCAGCAGGACCGGTAGCCCGTTGGTAGGCTACGAGCAGTACTTC,.,.,TRBJ2-7,TRBV6-4
CASILRDGGFNEQFF,TGTGCCAGCATTCTCCGGGACGGGGGATTCAATGAGCAGTTCTTC,.,.,TRBJ2-1,TRBV6-5